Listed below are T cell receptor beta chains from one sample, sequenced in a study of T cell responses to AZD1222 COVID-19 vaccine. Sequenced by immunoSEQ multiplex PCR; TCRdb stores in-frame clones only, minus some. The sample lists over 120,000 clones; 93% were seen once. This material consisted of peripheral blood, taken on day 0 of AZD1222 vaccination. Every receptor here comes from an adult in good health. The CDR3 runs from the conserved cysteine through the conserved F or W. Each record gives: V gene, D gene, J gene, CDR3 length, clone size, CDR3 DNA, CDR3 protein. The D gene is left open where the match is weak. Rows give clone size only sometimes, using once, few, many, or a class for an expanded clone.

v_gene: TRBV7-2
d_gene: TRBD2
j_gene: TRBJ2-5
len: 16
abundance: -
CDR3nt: TGTGCCAGCAGCCCTAGGACTAGCGGGAGGGCCGAGACCCAGTACTTC
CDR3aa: CASSPRTSGRAETQYF

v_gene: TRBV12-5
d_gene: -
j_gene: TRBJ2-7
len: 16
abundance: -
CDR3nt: TGTGCTAGTGGTTTGTTAGCCAGTTTCATTTCCTACGAGCAGTACTTC
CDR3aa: CASGLLASFISYEQYF

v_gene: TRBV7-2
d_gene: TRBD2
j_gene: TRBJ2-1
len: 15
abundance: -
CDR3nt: TGTGCCAGCAGCTTACTAGCGGGATCCTACAATGAGCAGTTCTTC
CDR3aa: CASSLLAGSYNEQFF

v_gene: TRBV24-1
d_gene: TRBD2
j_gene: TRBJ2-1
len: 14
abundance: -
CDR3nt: TGTGCCACCAGTGCGGCTAGCGGGTTCTATGAGCAGTTCTTC
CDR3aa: CATSAASGFYEQFF

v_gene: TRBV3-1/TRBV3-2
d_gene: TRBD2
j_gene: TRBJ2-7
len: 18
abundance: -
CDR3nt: TGTGCCAGCAGCCAAGATCGGGGACTAGCGGGAGGGCCCCACGAGCAGTACTTC
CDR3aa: CASSQDRGLAGGPHEQYF

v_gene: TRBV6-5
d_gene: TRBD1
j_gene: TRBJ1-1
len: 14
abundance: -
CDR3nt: TGTGCCAGCAGTTACGACAGGGGGAACACTGAAGCTTTCTTT
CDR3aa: CASSYDRGNTEAFF

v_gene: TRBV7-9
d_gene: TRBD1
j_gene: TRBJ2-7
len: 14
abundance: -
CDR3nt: TGTGCCAGCAGCTGGGGACAGGGGGTCCACGAGCAGTACTTC
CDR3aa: CASSWGQGVHEQYF

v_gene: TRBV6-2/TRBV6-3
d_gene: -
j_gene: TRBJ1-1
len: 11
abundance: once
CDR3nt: TGTGCCAGCAGTTACCCCACTGAAGCTTTCTTT
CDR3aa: CASSYPTEAFF

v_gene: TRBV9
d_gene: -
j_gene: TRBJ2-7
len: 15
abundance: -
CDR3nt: TGTGCCAGCAGCGTAGGTACGGGGGCGGGCTACGAGCAGTACTTC
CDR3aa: CASSVGTGAGYEQYF

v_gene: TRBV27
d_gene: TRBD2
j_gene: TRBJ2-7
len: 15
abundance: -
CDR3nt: TGTGCCAGCAGTTTCCGACTAGCGGGCACCTACGAGCAGTACTTC
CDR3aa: CASSFRLAGTYEQYF

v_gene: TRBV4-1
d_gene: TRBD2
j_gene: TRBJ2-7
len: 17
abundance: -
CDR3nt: TGCGCCAGCAGCCAAGAGGCGCGGACTAGCGCTCAATACGAGCAGTACTTC
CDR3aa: CASSQEARTSAQYEQYF

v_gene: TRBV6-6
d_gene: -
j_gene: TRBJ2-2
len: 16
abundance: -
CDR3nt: TGTGCCAGCAGTCGATCTGGCGGGCTAAACACCGGGGAGCTGTTTTTT
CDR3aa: CASSRSGGLNTGELFF

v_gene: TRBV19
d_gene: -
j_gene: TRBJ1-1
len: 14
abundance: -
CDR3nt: TGTGCCAGTAGGACACACCTAGGGAACACTGAAGCTTTCTTT
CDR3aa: CASRTHLGNTEAFF

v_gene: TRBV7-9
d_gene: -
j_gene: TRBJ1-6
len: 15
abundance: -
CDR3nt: TGTGCCAGCAGCGGCAGACAGGAGATGAATTCACCCCTCCACTTT
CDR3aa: CASSGRQEMNSPLHF

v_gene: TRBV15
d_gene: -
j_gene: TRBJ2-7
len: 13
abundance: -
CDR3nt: TGTGCCACCAGCAGAGAACTAGCTATCGAGCAGTACTTC
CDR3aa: CATSRELAIEQYF

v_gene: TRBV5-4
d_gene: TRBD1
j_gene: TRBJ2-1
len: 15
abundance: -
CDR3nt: TGTGCCAGCAGCTCCACTTCGACAGGGGGGGATGAGCAGTTCTTC
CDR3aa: CASSSTSTGGDEQFF

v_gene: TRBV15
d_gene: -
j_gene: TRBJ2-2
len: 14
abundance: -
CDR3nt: TGTGCCACCAGCAGGGGACAGAACACCGGGGAGCTGTTTTTT
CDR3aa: CATSRGQNTGELFF

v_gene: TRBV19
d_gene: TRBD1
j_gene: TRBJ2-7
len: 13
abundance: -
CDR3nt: TGTGCCAGTAGTCCCTCCGACAGGGGCGAGCAGTACTTC
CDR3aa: CASSPSDRGEQYF

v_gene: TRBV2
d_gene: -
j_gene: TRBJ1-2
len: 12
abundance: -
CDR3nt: TGTGCCAGCAGTGACAGTGGGTTGGATTACACCTTC
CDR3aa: CASSDSGLDYTF

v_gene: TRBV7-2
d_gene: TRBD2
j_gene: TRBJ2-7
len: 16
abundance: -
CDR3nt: TGTGCCAGCAGCTCCAGGACTAGCGGGAGGTCCTACGAGCAGTACTTC
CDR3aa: CASSSRTSGRSYEQYF

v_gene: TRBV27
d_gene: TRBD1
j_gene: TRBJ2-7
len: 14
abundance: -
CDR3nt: TGTGCCAGCAGTCACGGGACAGGGGGACGCGAGCAGTACTTC
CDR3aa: CASSHGTGGREQYF

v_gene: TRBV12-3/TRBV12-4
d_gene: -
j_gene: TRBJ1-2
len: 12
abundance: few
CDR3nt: TGTGCCAGCAGGTTGTCCGGATATGGCTACACCTTC
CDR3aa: CASRLSGYGYTF